Listed below are T cell receptor beta chains from one sample, sequenced in a study of T-cell reconstitution after alpha-beta-depleted transplantation in children. TCRdb reprocessed the PCR reads with MiXCR, giving one entry per CDR3 protein. The data show about 200,000 distinct CDR3 sequences, about 8.2% seen once. This specimen was PBMCs, mostly from graft donor cells, taken 360 days after TCRalphabeta/CD19-depleted stem cell transplant. These receptors were obtained from a male patient between 2 and 15 years old who had a stem cell transplant for acute myeloid leukemia, so the T cells may come from the graft donor. CDR3s include the opening cysteine and the closing phenylalanine or tryptophan. Fields, in order: J gene, V gene, CDR3 protein.

J: TRBJ2-7; V: TRBV28; CDR3: CASKGGGEQYF
J: TRBJ2-5; V: TRBV29-1; CDR3: CSVEGLAAYQETQYF
J: TRBJ2-1; V: TRBV5-1; CDR3: CASSFGDEQFF
J: TRBJ2-1; V: TRBV29-1; CDR3: CSVDPAYNEQFF
J: TRBJ2-3; V: TRBV20-1; CDR3: CSAPRGLAGDTQYF
J: TRBJ1-4; V: TRBV29-1; CDR3: CSAEGGQDEKLFF
J: TRBJ2-5; V: TRBV28; CDR3: CASSYRGGGETQYF
J: TRBJ1-6; V: TRBV12-3/TRBV12-4; CDR3: CASRTKTGDYNSPLHF
J: TRBJ1-1; V: TRBV7-2; CDR3: CASSLGTPWKATEAFF
J: TRBJ1-1; V: TRBV29-1; CDR3: CSVDGNPNTEAFF
J: TRBJ2-5; V: TRBV11-1; CDR3: CASSSTGLADQETQYF
J: TRBJ1-3; V: TRBV4-1; CDR3: CASSQEIGVFVSGNTIYF
J: TRBJ2-3; V: TRBV20-1; CDR3: CSARPLAGPGDTQYF
J: TRBJ2-2; V: TRBV7-2; CDR3: CASSPRGGAGTGELFF
J: TRBJ1-2; V: TRBV5-1; CDR3: CASRSIHQGYGYTF
J: TRBJ2-7; V: TRBV4-1; CDR3: CASSQDVEIPSGDPCEQYF
J: TRBJ2-2; V: TRBV6-5; CDR3: CASRVAGELFF
J: TRBJ2-1; V: TRBV30; CDR3: CAWSHGSGLNEQFF
J: TRBJ1-4; V: TRBV4-2; CDR3: CAISRGQSATNEKLFF
J: TRBJ2-7; V: TRBV18; CDR3: CASSRRVLGQGEEQYF
J: TRBJ2-3; V: TRBV29-1; CDR3: CSVEQEADTQYF
J: TRBJ2-3; V: TRBV20-1; CDR3: CSARPPGGFTDTQYF
J: TRBJ2-1; V: TRBV12-3/TRBV12-4; CDR3: CASRRTNKNEQFF
J: TRBJ1-1; V: TRBV9; CDR3: CASSVGGAEAFF
J: TRBJ1-3; V: TRBV12-3/TRBV12-4; CDR3: CASADGNTIYF
J: TRBJ2-5; V: TRBV20-1; CDR3: CSASMASVFQETQYF
J: TRBJ1-6; V: TRBV12-3/TRBV12-4; CDR3: CASSRDSPLHF
J: TRBJ2-1; V: TRBV20-1; CDR3: CSARDPTTLSHNEQFF
J: TRBJ1-1; V: TRBV5-1; CDR3: CASSLAVGPGTAAFF
J: TRBJ1-1; V: TRBV7-2; CDR3: CASSHGQAATEAFF
J: TRBJ2-5; V: TRBV6-1; CDR3: CASSDYVETQYF